Listed below are T cell receptor beta chains from one sample, sequenced in a study of beta chain features in type 1 diabetes. TCRdb's copy holds only in-frame clones and misses some; the assay was immunoSEQ multiplex PCR. The sample yields 850,000 to 900,000 clones, roughly 15% seen once. The sequencing sample was made of naive CD4+ T cells from blood. Every receptor here comes from a woman aged 18-35 years in good health. The CDR3 runs from the conserved cysteine through the conserved F or W. The order of the fields is V gene, CDR3 length, J gene, D gene, clone size, CDR3 DNA, CDR3 protein. A D gene is named only where the DNA matches it firmly. Clone size is not always given. Where it is, it says once, few, many or a class for expanded clones.

TRBV2,13,TRBJ1-2,TRBD1,-,TGTGCCAGCGAGGGACAGGGACTATATGGCTACACCTTC,CASEGQGLYGYTF
TRBV6-5,11,TRBJ1-5,-,few,TGTGCCAGCAGCCGGTCGACGGGGTGGCATTTT,CASSRSTGWHF
TRBV25-1,14,TRBJ2-5,TRBD1,-,TGTGCCAGCAGTACCAGGGACAGCCAAGAGACCCAGTACTTC,CASSTRDSQETQYF
TRBV20-1,11,TRBJ2-7,-,-,TGCAGTGCCGCGGCGGGTTCCGAGCAGTACTTC,CSAAAGSEQYF
TRBV6-5,15,TRBJ1-5,-,-,TGTGCCAGCAGGAAAGGGGTACAGTACAATCAGCCCCAGCATTTT,CASRKGVQYNQPQHF
TRBV11-2,14,TRBJ2-7,-,-,TGTGCCAGCAGCATACCGGGACTTTCCTACGAGCAGTACTTC,CASSIPGLSYEQYF
TRBV7-9,14,TRBJ2-7,-,-,TGTGCCAGCAGCTTAGGGAGGGGACGATACGAGCAGTACTTC,CASSLGRGRYEQYF
TRBV10-3,15,TRBJ2-5,TRBD1,few,TGTGCCATCAGTGAGGGTCAGGGGGCCTCGAAGACCCAGTACTTC,CAISEGQGASKTQYF
TRBV14,16,TRBJ2-1,-,-,TGTGCCAGCAGCACTAGCCCGCAAAGCTCCTACAATGAGCAGTTCTTC,CASSTSPQSSYNEQFF
TRBV18,19,TRBJ2-3,TRBD2,-,TGTGCCAGCTCACCCCGGACTAGCGGACGAGGTACTAGCACAGATACGCAGTATTTT,CASSPRTSGRGTSTDTQYF
TRBV28,13,TRBJ2-5,TRBD1,-,TGTGCCAGCAGCCGACGGACAGGCGGGACCCAGTACTTC,CASSRRTGGTQYF
TRBV20-1,10,TRBJ2-3,-,-,TGCAGTGCACCTGGGGATACGCAGTATTTT,CSAPGDTQYF
TRBV5-1,13,TRBJ1-1,-,few,TGCGCCAGCAGCTTGGATAGGGGGACTGAAGCTTTCTTT,CASSLDRGTEAFF
TRBV7-9,15,TRBJ2-4,-,-,TGTGCCAGCAGCCCTGTACAGGGCCCAAAAAACATTCAGTACTTC,CASSPVQGPKNIQYF
TRBV2,14,TRBJ2-1,-,-,TGTGCCAGCACCAGGGAAAGCTCCTACAATGAGCAGTTCTTC,CASTRESSYNEQFF
TRBV18,13,TRBJ1-2,-,few,TGTGCCAGCTCACCGACGGAGAACTATGGCTACACCTTC,CASSPTENYGYTF
TRBV19,14,TRBJ2-7,TRBD1,few,TGTGCCAGTAGTATTACAGACAGGGCTTACGAGCAGTACTTC,CASSITDRAYEQYF
TRBV9,16,TRBJ1-4,-,-,TGTGCCAGCAGCGCGCGAGTCGGGACTGGTGGGGAAAAACTGTTTTTT,CASSARVGTGGEKLFF
TRBV28,13,TRBJ1-2,-,few,TGTGCCATCTACTCTAGACAGAACTATGGCTACACCTTC,CAIYSRQNYGYTF